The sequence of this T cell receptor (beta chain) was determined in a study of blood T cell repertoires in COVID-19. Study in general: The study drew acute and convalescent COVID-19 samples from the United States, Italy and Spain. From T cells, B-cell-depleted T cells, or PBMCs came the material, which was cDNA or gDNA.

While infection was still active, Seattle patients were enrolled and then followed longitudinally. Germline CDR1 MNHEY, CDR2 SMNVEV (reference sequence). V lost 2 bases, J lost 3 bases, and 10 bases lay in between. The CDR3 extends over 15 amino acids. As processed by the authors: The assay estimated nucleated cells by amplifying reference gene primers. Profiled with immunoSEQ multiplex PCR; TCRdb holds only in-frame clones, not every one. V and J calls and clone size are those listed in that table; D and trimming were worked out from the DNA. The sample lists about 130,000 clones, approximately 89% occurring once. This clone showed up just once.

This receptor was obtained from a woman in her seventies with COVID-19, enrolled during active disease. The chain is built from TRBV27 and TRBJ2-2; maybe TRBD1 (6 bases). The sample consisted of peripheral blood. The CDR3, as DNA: TGTGCCAGCAGTTTAGGTCAGGGGTACACCGGGGAGCTGTTTTTT. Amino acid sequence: CASSLGQGYTGELFF.